Listed below are T cell receptor beta chains from one sample, sequenced in a study of cytomegalovirus exposure and HLA in healthy donors. Libraries were prepared by immunoSEQ multiplex PCR; TCRdb keeps only in-frame clonotypes and omits some of them. This table lists 150,000 to 200,000 clones. The sequenced sample consisted of PBMCs. These receptors all come from a man aged 25-45 years in good health and CMV-seronegative. Each CDR3 is given with its conserved first and last residue. A D gene is named only where the DNA matches it firmly.

cdr3_aa cdr3_nt v_call d_call j_call
CAWSAGQGLADTQYF TGTGCCTGGAGTGCCGGACAGGGCTTAGCCGATACGCAGTATTTT TRBV30 TRBD1 TRBJ2-3
CSVEAFRESTDTQYF TGCAGCGTTGAAGCCTTCAGGGAAAGCACAGATACGCAGTATTTT TRBV29-1 . TRBJ2-3
CASSQAPRENTEAFF TGCGCCAGCAGCCAGGCTCCTCGGGAGAACACTGAAGCTTTCTTT TRBV4-1 . TRBJ1-1
CASSQAAGVRYTGELFF TGCGCCAGCAGCCAAGCGGCGGGAGTCCGGTACACCGGGGAGCTGTTTTTT TRBV4-1 TRBD2 TRBJ2-2
CAISGQDYGYTF TGTGCCATCAGTGGACAGGACTATGGCTACACCTTC TRBV10-3 . TRBJ1-2
CASSLQGANTEAFF TGTGCCAGCAGTTTACAGGGTGCGAACACTGAAGCTTTCTTT TRBV27 . TRBJ1-1
CASSLLSGSQETQYF TGTGCCAGCAGTTTACTAAGCGGGAGCCAAGAGACCCAGTACTTC TRBV27 TRBD2 TRBJ2-5
CASSRGTTGASDTQYF TGTGCCAGCAGCCGGGGGACTACGGGGGCTTCGGATACGCAGTATTTT TRBV2 . TRBJ2-3
CAWREDSSYGYTF TGTGCCTGGCGAGAAGACAGCTCCTATGGCTACACCTTC TRBV30 . TRBJ1-2
CASSLDRIGGSNTGELFF TGTGCCAGCAGCTTAGATAGGATCGGGGGGTCGAACACCGGGGAGCTGTTTTTT TRBV11-3 TRBD2 TRBJ2-2
CASSIATGAYEQYF TGTGCCAGCAGCATAGCGACAGGAGCCTACGAGCAGTACTTC TRBV7-7 . TRBJ2-7
CASTLKLREGNQPQHF TGTGCCAGTACCCTAAAACTCAGGGAAGGCAATCAGCCCCAGCATTTT TRBV19 . TRBJ1-5
CASSTWTSGETQYF TGTGCCAGCAGCACCTGGACTAGCGGGGAGACCCAGTACTTC TRBV5-6 TRBD2 TRBJ2-5
CASSLARQGGLMNTEAFF TGTGCCAGCAGCTTAGCTCGGCAGGGGGGTCTAATGAACACTGAAGCTTTCTTT TRBV7-9 TRBD1 TRBJ1-1
CASSPGSPSRQYF TGTGCCAGCAGTCCCGGGTCGCCCTCTAGGCAGTATTTT TRBV6-5 . TRBJ2-3
CASSFLDRDTDTQYF TGTGCCAGCAGCTTCCTGGACAGGGACACAGATACGCAGTATTTT TRBV13 TRBD1 TRBJ2-3
CASSTGTGGSPLHF TGTGCCAGTAGTACAGGGACAGGGGGTTCACCCCTCCACTTT TRBV19 TRBD1 TRBJ1-6
CASSPPGQGQETQYF TGTGCCAGCAGCCCTCCCGGACAGGGTCAAGAGACCCAGTACTTC TRBV6-6 TRBD1 TRBJ2-5
CASSLLGTGRRGGYTF TGTGCCAGCAGTTTATTAGGAACTGGTCGCAGGGGAGGCTACACCTTC TRBV28 . TRBJ1-2
CASSLLLAGGYEQYF TGTGCCAGCAGTTTATTACTAGCGGGAGGCTACGAGCAGTACTTC TRBV27 TRBD2 TRBJ2-7
CASSTTGDLRETQYF TGTGCCAGCAGCACCACAGGGGACCTCAGGGAGACCCAGTACTTC TRBV6-6 TRBD1 TRBJ2-5
CASSLSGNQPQHF TGTGCCAGCAGTTTGAGTGGCAATCAGCCCCAGCATTTT TRBV27 . TRBJ1-5
CASSKLSGGGNEQFF TGCGCCAGCAGCAAACTTAGCGGGGGGGGCAATGAGCAGTTCTTC TRBV10-2 TRBD2 TRBJ2-1
CSAEDTEAFF TGCAGTGCTGAGGACACTGAAGCTTTCTTT TRBV20-1 . TRBJ1-1
CASSELLGGYTF TGTGCCAGCAGTGAACTCCTCGGGGGCTACACCTTC TRBV25-1 . TRBJ1-2
CVSEAGQRGGYNEQFF TGTGTCTCGGAGGCAGGGCAGCGGGGTGGGTACAATGAGCAGTTCTTC TRBV30 TRBD2 TRBJ2-1
CASSESGVGVLTF TGCGCCAGCAGTGAGTCAGGGGTAGGCGTCCTGACTTTC TRBV10-1 . TRBJ2-6
CASSYSGEEWSEQYF TGTGCCAGCAGTTACTCGGGGGAGGAGTGGTCGGAGCAGTACTTC TRBV6-5 . TRBJ2-7
CASSSGQRSTNEKLFF TGTGCCAGCAGTTCCGGACAGCGATCAACTAATGAAAAACTGTTTTTT TRBV28 . TRBJ1-4
CASSPGPVQGGTEAFF TGTGCCAGCTCACCAGGTCCAGTCCAGGGTGGCACTGAAGCTTTCTTT TRBV18 . TRBJ1-1
CASSWRRATNYGYTF TGTGCCAGCAGCTGGAGGCGGGCGACTAACTATGGCTACACCTTC TRBV5-4 . TRBJ1-2
CASTRVDDSPLHF TGTGCCAGCACCAGGGTTGATGATTCACCCCTCCACTTT TRBV2 . TRBJ1-6
CASRTGMNTEAFF TGTGCCAGCAGGACAGGGATGAACACTGAAGCTTTCTTT TRBV6-6 TRBD1 TRBJ1-1
CAYTGLAGVLKETQYF TGTGCCTACACCGGACTAGCGGGGGTCCTAAAAGAGACCCAGTACTTC TRBV5-4 TRBD2 TRBJ2-5
CASSLSGTSTDTQYF TGTGCCAGCAGTTTAAGCGGGACAAGCACAGATACGCAGTATTTT TRBV27 . TRBJ2-3
CASSQRTVDNEQFF TGTGCCAGCAGCCAAAGGACAGTAGACAATGAGCAGTTCTTC TRBV7-9 . TRBJ2-1
CASSLSRDRKYF TGTGCCAGCAGCTTATCTCGGGACAGGAAGTACTTC TRBV11-2 TRBD1 TRBJ2-7
CASSANKPAVDGYTF TGTGCCAGCAGCGCGAATAAACCTGCCGTGGATGGCTACACCTTC TRBV6-5 . TRBJ1-2
CASSLGGTSGSYEQYF TGTGCCAGCAGCTTAGGTGGGACTAGCGGTTCCTACGAGCAGTACTTC TRBV11-3 TRBD2 TRBJ2-7
CASSIHGGVNTEAFF TGTGCCAGCAGTATTCATGGGGGGGTGAACACTGAAGCTTTCTTT TRBV6-1 . TRBJ1-1
CAWSVMNGLDEQYF TGTGCCTGGAGTGTGATGAACGGACTCGACGAGCAGTACTTC TRBV30 . TRBJ2-7
CASSLESEGNTQYF TGTGCCAGCAGCTTGGAATCGGAGGGAAATACGCAGTATTTT TRBV11-2 . TRBJ2-3
CAWSPGTGGYEQYF TGTGCCTGGTCCCCGGGGACAGGGGGTTACGAGCAGTACTTC TRBV30 TRBD1 TRBJ2-7
CASSQLAGGGDTQYF TGTGCCAGCAGCCAACTAGCGGGAGGGGGAGATACGCAGTATTTT TRBV6-1 TRBD2 TRBJ2-3
CAWSVGTENYGYTF TGTGCCTGGAGTGTGGGGACAGAAAACTATGGCTACACCTTC TRBV30 TRBD1 TRBJ1-2
CASTRGGQGDYTF TGTGCCAGCACCCGAGGGGGACAGGGCGACTACACCTTC TRBV6-5 TRBD1 TRBJ1-2
CASSPIDSTNTEAFF TGTGCCAGCTCACCAATCGACAGCACGAACACTGAAGCTTTCTTT TRBV18 . TRBJ1-1
CASSVEKLAGANVLTF TGTGCCAGCAGCGTAGAAAAACTCGCTGGGGCCAACGTCCTGACTTTC TRBV9 . TRBJ2-6
CASSPPDTANYGYTF TGTGCCAGCTCACCACCGGACACCGCTAACTATGGCTACACCTTC TRBV18 . TRBJ1-2
CASSLDFEGGYTF TGTGCCAGCAGCCTGGACTTTGAGGGCGGCTACACCTTC TRBV5-6 . TRBJ1-2
CASSRVYEGNYGYTF TGTGCCAGCAGTAGGGTCTACGAGGGAAACTATGGCTACACCTTC TRBV6-6 . TRBJ1-2
CASSPGTGVAEQYF TGTGCCAGCAGCCCCGGGACAGGGGTCGCCGAGCAGTACTTC TRBV7-9 TRBD1 TRBJ2-7
CASSPWTGPVNEQFF TGTGCCAGCTCACCCTGGACAGGGCCGGTGAATGAGCAGTTCTTC TRBV18 TRBD1 TRBJ2-1